The rows below give T cell receptor beta chains drawn from one sample of a study of blood T cell repertoires in COVID-19. The protocol was immunoSEQ multiplex PCR, while the TCRdb copy is restricted to in-frame clones and leaves out a portion. The sample holds over 65,000 clones; 75% to 85% are singletons and the top ten take around 12%. The sample consisted of peripheral blood. The source of these receptors is a middle-aged woman with active or convalescent COVID-19. Each CDR3 is given with its conserved first and last residue. The order of the fields is clone size, D gene, V gene, J gene, CDR3 protein, CDR3 DNA. The D gene is left open where the match is weak. Expanded clones get a size class; other rows say once, few or many, or leave the size out.

size: -
D: TRBD1
V: TRBV24-1
J: TRBJ2-7
CDR3: CATSGQGTYEQYF
DNA: TGTGCCACCTCGGGACAGGGGACCTACGAGCAGTACTTC

size: -
D: -
V: TRBV4-2
J: TRBJ2-1
CDR3: CATRDVSYNEQFF
DNA: TGTGCCACCCGGGATGTCTCCTACAATGAGCAGTTCTTC

size: once
D: TRBD1
V: TRBV5-1
J: TRBJ2-5
CDR3: CASSLEGNRGETQYF
DNA: TGCGCCAGCAGCTTGGAGGGGAACAGGGGCGAGACCCAGTACTTC

size: -
D: -
V: TRBV7-6
J: TRBJ1-5
CDR3: CASSLAPTASYSNQPQHF
DNA: TGTGCCAGCAGCTTAGCCCCGACAGCCTCTTATAGCAATCAGCCCCAGCATTTT

size: -
D: -
V: TRBV3-1/TRBV3-2
J: TRBJ2-5
CDR3: CASGGGGETQYF
DNA: TGTGCCAGCGGGGGCGGGGGAGAGACCCAGTACTTC

size: -
D: -
V: TRBV21-1
J: TRBJ1-2
CDR3: CASSKEHVAMGANPNYGYTF
DNA: -

size: -
D: TRBD2
V: TRBV7-3
J: TRBJ2-1
CDR3: CASSSLAGSFSYNEQFF
DNA: TGTGCCAGCAGCTCCCTAGCGGGAAGTTTCTCCTACAATGAGCAGTTCTTC

size: -
D: TRBD2
V: TRBV28
J: TRBJ2-1
CDR3: CASLSLAGDEQFF
DNA: TGTGCCAGCCTGTCTCTAGCGGGAGATGAGCAGTTCTTC

size: -
D: TRBD1
V: TRBV19
J: TRBJ1-1
CDR3: CASHRGTNTEAFF
DNA: TGTGCCAGTCACAGGGGGACGAACACTGAAGCTTTCTTT

size: -
D: TRBD1
V: TRBV12-5
J: TRBJ1-2
CDR3: CASGLVQGAGGLEGYTF
DNA: TGTGCTAGTGGTTTGGTACAGGGGGCAGGGGGCCTGGAAGGCTACACCTTC

size: once
D: -
V: TRBV7-3
J: TRBJ1-1
CDR3: CASSLNPGNTEAFF
DNA: TGTGCCAGCAGCTTAAATCCGGGGAACACTGAAGCTTTCTTT

size: -
D: TRBD1
V: TRBV6-4
J: TRBJ1-1
CDR3: CASSDSRQGGNTEAFF
DNA: TGTGCCAGCAGTGACTCTCGACAGGGTGGGAACACTGAAGCTTTCTTT

size: -
D: TRBD2
V: TRBV4-3
J: TRBJ2-3
CDR3: CASSRRLAGGDTQYF
DNA: TGCGCCAGCAGCCGCCGACTAGCGGGGGGTGATACGCAGTATTTT

size: -
D: -
V: TRBV19
J: TRBJ1-2
CDR3: CASSIGRTGPYGYTF
DNA: TGTGCCAGTAGTATCGGCCGAACAGGGCCCTATGGCTACACCTTC

size: -
D: -
V: TRBV10-2
J: TRBJ1-1
CDR3: CASRGVTEAFF
DNA: TGCGCCAGCCGGGGGGTCACTGAAGCTTTCTTT

size: -
D: -
V: TRBV7-2
J: TRBJ2-5
CDR3: CASSLLVQETQYF
DNA: TGTGCCAGCAGCTTACTTGTCCAAGAGACCCAGTACTTC

size: -
D: -
V: TRBV9
J: TRBJ2-1
CDR3: CASSVAGHHEDEQFF
DNA: TGTGCCAGCAGCGTAGCCGGACACCATGAGGATGAGCAGTTCTTC

size: -
D: TRBD2
V: TRBV11-3
J: TRBJ2-1
CDR3: CASSLSRLADPYNEQFF
DNA: TGTGCCAGCAGCCTCTCCCGACTAGCGGACCCCTACAATGAGCAGTTCTTC

size: -
D: TRBD1
V: TRBV9
J: TRBJ1-5
CDR3: CASRGCGTGDQPQHF
DNA: TGTGCCAGCAGAGGGTGCGGGACAGGGGACCAGCCCCAGCATTTT

size: -
D: -
V: TRBV4-2
J: TRBJ1-1
CDR3: CASSPPDSPSEAFF
DNA: TGTGCCAGCAGCCCCCCCGACAGCCCCTCGGAAGCTTTCTTT

size: -
D: -
V: TRBV4-2
J: TRBJ1-2
CDR3: CASSQASFQDYGYTF
DNA: TGTGCCAGCAGCCAAGCGTCGTTCCAGGACTATGGCTACACCTTC

size: -
D: -
V: TRBV28
J: TRBJ1-1
CDR3: CASSSSTVDNTEAFF
DNA: TGTGCCAGCAGTAGCTCTACGGTTGATAACACTGAAGCTTTCTTT

size: once
D: -
V: TRBV20-1
J: TRBJ2-3
CDR3: CSAVDGNTQYF
DNA: TGCAGTGCTGTGGACGGGAATACGCAGTATTTT

size: -
D: TRBD1
V: TRBV14
J: TRBJ1-4
CDR3: CASSQDRGTATNEKLFF
DNA: TGTGCCAGCAGCCAAGATCGGGGGACAGCAACTAATGAAAAACTGTTTTTT

size: -
D: -
V: TRBV5-8
J: TRBJ2-3
CDR3: CASSSNWDTQYF
DNA: TGTGCCAGCAGCTCCAACTGGGATACGCAGTATTTT

size: -
D: -
V: TRBV4-3
J: TRBJ1-2
CDR3: CASSQDSQSNYGYTF
DNA: TGCGCCAGCAGCCAAGATTCACAGTCGAACTATGGCTACACCTTC

size: -
D: TRBD1
V: TRBV6-5
J: TRBJ1-2
CDR3: CASTKGDRVNYGYTF
DNA: TGTGCCAGCACCAAAGGGGACAGGGTCAACTATGGCTACACCTTC

size: -
D: -
V: TRBV29-1
J: TRBJ1-2
CDR3: CSVYREGYGYTF
DNA: TGCAGCGTATACAGGGAGGGCTATGGCTACACCTTC

size: -
D: -
V: TRBV7-2
J: TRBJ2-6
CDR3: CASSHRLSGANVLTF
DNA: TGTGCCAGCAGCCACAGATTGTCTGGGGCCAACGTCCTGACTTTC

size: -
D: -
V: TRBV20-1
J: TRBJ1-2
CDR3: CSGEDGYTF
DNA: TGCAGTGGGGAGGATGGCTACACCTTC

size: -
D: -
V: TRBV18
J: TRBJ1-2
CDR3: CASSLDTGNYGYTF
DNA: TGTGCCAGCTCGTTAGATACAGGGAACTATGGCTACACCTTC

size: -
D: -
V: TRBV7-9
J: TRBJ1-5
CDR3: CASSPGNTYSNQPQHF
DNA: TGTGCCAGCAGCCCAGGGAACACATATAGCAATCAGCCCCAGCATTTT

size: -
D: TRBD1
V: TRBV3-1/TRBV3-2
J: TRBJ2-7
CDR3: CASSQHRGRGYEQYF
DNA: TGTGCCAGCAGCCAACACAGGGGGCGAGGCTACGAGCAGTACTTC

size: -
D: TRBD1
V: TRBV15
J: TRBJ2-4
CDR3: CATSNRGVDRARGGLAKNIQYF
DNA: TGTGCCACCAGCAACAGAGGGGTCGACAGGGCCCGAGGCGGCTTAGCCAAAAACATTCAGTACTTC

size: -
D: TRBD1
V: TRBV6-6
J: TRBJ2-2
CDR3: CASRGQGTGELFF
DNA: TGTGCCAGCAGGGGACAGGGAACCGGGGAGCTGTTTTTT

size: -
D: -
V: TRBV2
J: TRBJ1-5
CDR3: CASSEQAANQPQHF
DNA: TGTGCCAGCAGTGAACAGGCTGCAAATCAGCCCCAGCATTTT

size: -
D: -
V: TRBV9
J: TRBJ2-2
CDR3: CASSLAPAGGELFF
DNA: TGTGCCAGCAGCTTGGCCCCGGCGGGCGGGGAGCTGTTTTTT

size: -
D: -
V: TRBV6-1
J: TRBJ2-2
CDR3: CASSEATGELFF
DNA: TGTGCCAGCAGTGAGGCAACCGGGGAGCTGTTTTTT

size: -
D: TRBD2
V: TRBV19
J: TRBJ2-5
CDR3: CASRRTSGGAPQETQYF
DNA: TGTGCCAGTCGCAGGACTAGCGGGGGGGCCCCTCAAGAGACCCAGTACTTC

size: -
D: -
V: TRBV29-1
J: TRBJ2-7
CDR3: CSANTGYEQYF
DNA: TGCAGCGCCAATACGGGGTACGAGCAGTACTTC

size: -
D: TRBD2
V: TRBV5-4
J: TRBJ2-7
CDR3: CASSSGLAGSISAAQYF
DNA: TGTGCCAGCAGCTCGGGACTAGCGGGCAGCATATCCGCGGCGCAGTACTTC

size: -
D: TRBD1
V: TRBV28
J: TRBJ1-2
CDR3: CASSPPQGLSGYTF
DNA: TGTGCCAGCAGTCCACCACAGGGGTTGAGTGGCTACACCTTC

size: -
D: -
V: TRBV11-3
J: TRBJ2-1
CDR3: CASSLVWGSGYNEQFF
DNA: TGTGCCAGCAGCTTAGTGTGGGGGAGCGGGTACAATGAGCAGTTCTTC

size: -
D: -
V: TRBV11-3
J: TRBJ2-1
CDR3: CASSLGPTGPEQFF
DNA: TGTGCCAGCAGCTTAGGACCAACAGGGCCCGAGCAGTTCTTC